The 20 T cell receptor beta chains in this list originate from one sample, sequenced in a study of tumour-infiltrating T cells in Burkitt lymphoma. The table came from immunoSEQ multiplex PCR; TCRdb's copy has only in-frame clones and leaves some out. Of under 7,000 clones listed, about 84% are singletons. The sample comprised tumor tissue. The origin of the receptors is a human donor with Burkitt lymphoma.

The chain joins TRBV19 to TRBJ2-1, with D possibly matching TRBD1 (5 bases). This CDR3 has 14 amino acids. Looked up from germline, CDR1 is LNHDA and CDR2 is SQIVND (reference sequence). Trimming stripped 5 bases from V and 4 bases from J, with 12 bases between. DNA for the CDR3: TGTGCCAGTAGTGTGACAGATTCTTACAATGAGCAGTTCTTC. Its translation is CASSVTDSYNEQFF. Full variable domain (missing parts from reference TRBV19 and TRBJ2-1): DGGITQSPKYLFRKEGQNVTLSCEQNLNHDAMYWYRQDPGQGLRLIYYSQIVNDFQKGDIAEGYSVSREKKESFPLTVTSAQKNPTAFYLCASSVTDSYNEQFFGPGTRLTVL.

The chain couples TRBV28 to TRBJ1-5; no clear D. Germline V gene lookup returns CDR1 MDHEN and CDR2 SYDVKM. The CDR3 sequence is 15 residues long. Deletions cut 1 base from V and 2 bases from J, with 9 bases between. CDR3 in amino acids: CASSLSGIRNQPQHF. In DNA form, the CDR3 reads TGTGCCAGCAGTTTATCGGGGATCCGCAATCAGCCCCAGCATTTT.

The rearrangement joins TRBV25-1 to TRBJ1-6; D uncertain. Germline lookup yields CDR1 MGHDK and CDR2 SYGVNS. CDR3 length equals 13 residues. V was cut by 3 bases and J by 8 bases, with 8 bases left in between. CDR3 coding DNA: TGTGCCAGCAGTGATCAACATTATTCACCCCTCCACTTT. This encodes CASSDQHYSPLHF.

The V gene is TRBV27, the J gene TRBJ1-2; no clear D gene. CDR3 length: 13 residues. V lost 5 bases and J 6 bases, leaving 13 bases between the germline ends. CDR1 MNHEY and CDR2 SMNVEV come from the germline V gene (reference sequence). The CDR3 here is CASSGGRSDGYTF. The DNA of the CDR3 is TGTGCCAGCAGTGGAGGCAGGTCTGATGGCTACACCTTC.

This sequence joins TRBV13 and TRBJ2-1; TRBD1 is a possible D gene (5 bases). The germline CDR1 and CDR2 sequences are PRHDT and FYEKMQ (reference sequence). The V and J ends lost 8 bases and 6 bases respectively, with 23 bases between them. The CDR3 consists of 16 residues. The CDR3 sequence: CASQGEMTDPANEQFF. The DNA of the CDR3 is TGTGCCAGCCAGGGTGAAATGACCGACCCCGCCAATGAGCAGTTCTTC.

As regards this clone: The junction departs from the called germline gene at one end, perhaps through a read error. The J gene is TRBJ2-3, the V gene TRBV27; D unresolved. Germline CDR1 is MNHEY and CDR2 is SMNVEV (reference sequence). The CDR3 covers 14 residues. The CDR3 bases are TGTGCCAGCAGTGTATCCAGGTCCACAGATACGCAGTATTTT. Translating gives CASSVSRSTDTQYF.

J is TRBJ2-2 and V is TRBV12-5; D is possibly TRBD1 (6 bases). V lost 4 bases and J lost 4, with 13 bases in between. The CDR3 has 15 amino acids. The germline V gene has CDR1 LGHNT and CDR2 FRNRAP. CDR3 nucleotide sequence: TGTGCTAGTGGTTCATTCGGACAGTCCACCGGGGAGCTGTTTTTT. The encoded protein is CASGSFGQSTGELFF.

The chain is built from TRBV10-3 and TRBJ1-2; TRBD1 matches 8 bases. The CDR3 runs 16 residues. With V trimmed by 4 bases and J by 6 bases, 13 bases remained unmatched. The germline gives CDR1 ENHRY, CDR2 SYGVKD. The CDR3: CAISGSTWGDRNGYTF. CDR3 sequence (DNA): TGTGCCATCAGTGGGTCAACCTGGGGGGACAGGAATGGCTACACCTTC.

This clone has only one observation. V and J are TRBV4-1 and TRBJ2-2; 14 nucleotides match TRBD2. Germline trimming cut 3 bases from V and 3 bases from J; bases unmatched to any gene: 12. The CDR3 totals 20 residues. Germline-derived CDR1 and CDR2 are MGHRA and YSYEKL. Here the CDR3 DNA reads TGCGCCAGCAGCCAGGGTTTGACTAGCGGGGGGGCCGGGGACACCGGGGAGCTGTTTTTT. Protein sequence: CASSQGLTSGGAGDTGELFF.

This clone was counted once. V is TRBV5-5 and J is TRBJ2-3, with TRBD1 matching over 7 bases. CDR1 is SGHKS and CDR2 is YYEKEE in the germline V gene (reference sequence). Germline trimming cut 5 bases from V and 2 bases from J; bases unmatched to any gene: 17. CDR3 size: 18 residues. CDR3 in amino acids: CASRKQPAGGPNTDTQYF. CDR3 bases: TGTGCCAGCAGAAAACAGCCGGCAGGGGGTCCAAACACAGATACGCAGTATTTT.

The J gene is TRBJ2-2, the V gene TRBV9; 7 nucleotides agree with TRBD1. Per germline, CDR1 SGDLS and CDR2 YYNGEE. With V trimmed by 5 bases and J by 4 bases, 2 bases remained unmatched. This CDR3 comprises 13 residues. CDR3 loop: CASRRQGTGELFF. CDR3 DNA: TGTGCCAGCAGAAGACAGGGCACCGGGGAGCTGTTTTTT. Full variable domain (remainder filled in from reference TRBV9 and TRBJ2-2): DSGVTQTPKHLITATGQRVTLRCSPRSGDLSVYWYQQSLDQGLQFLIQYYNGEERAKGNILERFSAQQFPDLHSELNLSSLELGDSALYFCASRRQGTGELFFGEGSRLTVL.

The V call is TRBV28, the J call TRBJ1-2; 11 bases map to TRBD1. V gave up 4 bases and J gave up 2 bases; unmatched junction bases: 6. This CDR3 is 16 amino acids long. Per germline, CDR1 MDHEN and CDR2 SYDVKM. DNA of the CDR3: TGTGCCAGCAGTTCGGAGGGGACAGGGGGGAACTATGGCTACACCTTC. It is translated as CASSSEGTGGNYGYTF.

There are a few counts of this clone. This CDR3 is CASSPGTSGRNALVRETQYF. The CDR3 nucleotides are TGTGCCAGCAGCCCCGGGACTAGCGGGAGAAATGCCCTTGTTCGAGAGACCCAGTACTTC. The J gene is TRBJ2-5, the V gene TRBV14; 14 nucleotides match TRBD2. This CDR3 has 20 amino acids. The V segment lost 4 bases and the J segment 4 bases; nucleotides outside the gene matches: 17. The germline V gene encodes CDR1 SGHDN and CDR2 FVKESK.

V gene TRBV6-5 combines with J gene TRBJ2-3; D gene unclear. The CDR3 extends over 10 amino acids. The V gene's germline CDR1 is MNHEY and CDR2 SVGAGI. Trimming cost V 7 bases and J 6 bases, with 5 bases left between them. The CDR3 region has the DNA TGTGCCAGCACCGGTGATACGCAGTATTTT. The encoded protein is CASTGDTQYF.

The J gene is TRBJ2-5, the V gene TRBV2, with 7 bases fitting TRBD2. V lost 4 bases, J lost 13 bases, and 15 bases stayed unmatched. Germline CDR1 SNHLY, CDR2 FYNNEI. This CDR3 region has 14 residues. CDR3 region: CASSAGGSFVKSYF. CDR3 nucleotides: TGTGCCAGCAGTGCCGGCGGGAGCTTCGTGAAATCGTACTTC.

The chain has TRBV29-1 and TRBJ2-1; TRBD1 agrees at 9 bases. The junction had 3 bases not matched to a gene; V was cut back by 4 bases and J by 5 bases. This CDR3 spans 13 amino acids. CDR1 is SQVTM and CDR2 is ANQGSEA in the germline V gene. The CDR3 loop is CSVGGDRDNEQFF. The DNA of the CDR3 is TGCAGCGTTGGGGGGGACAGGGACAATGAGCAGTTCTTC.

This rearrangement joins TRBV9 to TRBJ2-1, with 7 bases fitting TRBD2. Per germline, CDR1 SGDLS and CDR2 YYNGEE. The CDR3 covers 15 residues. V dropped 1 base and J dropped 5; count of bases not matched to a gene: 6. The CDR3 region has the DNA TGTGCCAGCAGCGTATGGCGGGAGAGCGACAATGAGCAGTTCTTC. As protein: CASSVWRESDNEQFF.

The rearrangement links TRBV5-6 to TRBJ2-5; D not resolved. The CDR3 runs 11 residues. The germline gives CDR1 SGHDT, CDR2 YYEEEE. The V end was cut by 0 bases, the J end by 3 bases, with 0 bases between. CDR3 coding DNA: TGTGCCAGCAGCTTGGAAGAGACCCAGTACTTC. Translation gives CASSLEETQYF.

The gene calls are TRBV6-5 and TRBJ2-7; 12 nucleotides align to TRBD2. The germline CDR1 and CDR2 sequences are MNHEY and SVGAGI. CDR3 size: 14 residues. V shed 5 bases and J 3 bases; nucleotides not matched to a gene: 2. The CDR3: CASSRTSGNYEQYF. In DNA, the CDR3 is TGTGCCAGCAGTCGGACTAGCGGGAACTACGAGCAGTACTTC.

V and J are TRBV5-1 and TRBJ2-7, with TRBD1 identical over 7 bases. With V trimmed by 4 bases and J by 3 bases, 13 bases remained unmatched. Per the germline V gene, CDR1 is SGHRS and CDR2 is YFSETQ. The CDR3 contains 16 residues. This CDR3 reads CASSPEQGTSFYEQYF. Written as DNA, the CDR3 is TGCGCCAGCAGCCCGGAACAGGGGACCTCTTTCTACGAGCAGTACTTC.